The rows below give T cell receptor beta chains drawn from one sample of a study of cytomegalovirus exposure and HLA in healthy donors. Clones were sequenced by immunoSEQ multiplex PCR, and TCRdb holds only the in-frame ones, with some missing. The sample shows some 110,000 clones, approximately 72% of them seen only once. Sequenced: PBMCs. The receptors shown here come from a man younger than 45 in good health and CMV-seronegative. Each CDR3 is given without its conserved first and last residue. D genes are given only for firm matches.

D	V	J	CDR3
NA	TRBV5-4	TRBJ1-2	ASSGGLWGYT
NA	TRBV5-1	TRBJ2-3	ASSSEGRPTDTQY
NA	TRBV4-3	TRBJ2-3	ASSLTMPGTDTQY
TRBD2	TRBV7-9	TRBJ2-2	ASSPSGRALTGELF
TRBD1	TRBV10-2	TRBJ1-4	ATKEQGTNEKLF
NA	TRBV28	TRBJ2-5	ASEGVPSLVETQY
NA	TRBV10-3	TRBJ1-5	AISESISRGNQPQH
NA	TRBV30	TRBJ1-1	AWSDRAAEAF
NA	TRBV10-3	TRBJ1-1	AISAVDRTTEAF
NA	TRBV11-2	TRBJ2-7	ASSGGTGSAYEQY
NA	TRBV28	TRBJ1-4	ASSSSIATNEKLF
TRBD1	TRBV5-6	TRBJ1-1	ASILTGMNTEAF
NA	TRBV9	TRBJ2-7	ASSVAGQSYEQY
TRBD2	TRBV4-3	TRBJ2-1	ASSQWLAGAAYNEQF
NA	TRBV2	TRBJ1-2	ADEGYGYT
NA	TRBV7-8	TRBJ2-5	ASRSDGGHPPY
TRBD1	TRBV7-8	TRBJ2-1	ASRSPRGLSSYNEQF
TRBD1	TRBV19	TRBJ2-5	ASSIGAGQEDQETQY
NA	TRBV10-3	TRBJ2-5	AISEPGDETQY
NA	TRBV6-5	TRBJ1-6	ANTKQSSYNSPLH
TRBD1	TRBV18	TRBJ1-2	ASSRKTGGYGYT
NA	TRBV28	TRBJ2-7	ASSLHRSFGYEQY
NA	TRBV5-1	TRBJ1-1	ASSSSLTRGEAF
TRBD2	TRBV27	TRBJ2-7	ATARRGEGYEQY
NA	TRBV2	TRBJ2-1	ASSDVLEAQRDEQF